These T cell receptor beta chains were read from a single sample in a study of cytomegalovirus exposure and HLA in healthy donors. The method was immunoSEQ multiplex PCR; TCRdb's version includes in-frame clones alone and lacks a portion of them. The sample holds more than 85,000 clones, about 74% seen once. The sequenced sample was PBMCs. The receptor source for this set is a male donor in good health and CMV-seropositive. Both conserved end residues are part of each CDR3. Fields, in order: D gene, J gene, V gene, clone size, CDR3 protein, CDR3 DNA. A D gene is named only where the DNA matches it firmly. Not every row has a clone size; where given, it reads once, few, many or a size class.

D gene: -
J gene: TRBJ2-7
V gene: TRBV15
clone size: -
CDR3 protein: CATSRDRERSYEQYF
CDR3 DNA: TGTGCCACCAGCAGAGATAGAGAACGCTCCTACGAGCAGTACTTC

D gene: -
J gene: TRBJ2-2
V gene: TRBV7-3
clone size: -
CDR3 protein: CASSPSARYTGELFF
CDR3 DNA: TGTGCCAGCAGCCCTAGCGCCAGATACACCGGGGAGCTGTTTTTT

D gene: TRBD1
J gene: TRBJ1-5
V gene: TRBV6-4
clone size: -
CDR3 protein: CASPRQGDQPQHF
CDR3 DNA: TGTGCCAGCCCACGACAGGGTGATCAGCCCCAGCATTTT

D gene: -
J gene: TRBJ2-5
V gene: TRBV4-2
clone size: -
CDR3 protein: CASSQDPSASGETQYF
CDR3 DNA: TGTGCCAGCAGCCAAGATCCTAGCGCGTCCGGGGAGACCCAGTACTTC

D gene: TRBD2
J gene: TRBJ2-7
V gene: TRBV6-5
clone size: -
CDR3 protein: CASSPRRAGVHEQYF
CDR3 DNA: TGTGCCAGCAGCCCCAGAAGAGCGGGAGTACACGAGCAGTACTTC

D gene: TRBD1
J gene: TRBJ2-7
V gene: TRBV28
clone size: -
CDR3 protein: CASALGTGGPHEQYF
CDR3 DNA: TGTGCCAGCGCCCTGGGGACAGGCGGCCCCCACGAGCAGTACTTC

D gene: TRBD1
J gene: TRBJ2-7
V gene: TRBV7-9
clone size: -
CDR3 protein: CASSLSGTGGGEQYF
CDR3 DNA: TGTGCCAGCAGCCTCTCCGGGACAGGGGGAGGAGAGCAGTACTTC

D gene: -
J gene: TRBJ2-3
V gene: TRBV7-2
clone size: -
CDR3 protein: CASSPGGNRDNTQYF
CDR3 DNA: TGTGCCAGCAGCCCGGGGGGTAACAGGGACAATACGCAGTATTTT

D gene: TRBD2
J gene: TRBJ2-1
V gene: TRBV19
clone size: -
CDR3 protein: CASSTLSGGRLLNEQFF
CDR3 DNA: TGTGCCAGTAGTACTCTTAGCGGCGGGAGGCTCCTTAATGAGCAGTTCTTC

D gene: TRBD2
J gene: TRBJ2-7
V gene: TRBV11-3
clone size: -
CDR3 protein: CASSLGTSGKGEQYF
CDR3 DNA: TGTGCCAGCAGCTTGGGGACTAGCGGGAAGGGGGAGCAGTACTTC

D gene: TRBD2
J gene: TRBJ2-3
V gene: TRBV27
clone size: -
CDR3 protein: CASSPQPLAGGIDTQYF
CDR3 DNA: TGTGCCAGCAGCCCTCAACCCCTAGCGGGAGGCATAGATACGCAGTATTTT

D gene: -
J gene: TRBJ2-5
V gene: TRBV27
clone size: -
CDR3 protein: CASSPQREETQYF
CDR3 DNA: TGTGCCAGCAGCCCTCAGCGTGAAGAGACCCAGTACTTC

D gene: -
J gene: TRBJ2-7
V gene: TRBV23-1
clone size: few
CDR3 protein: CASSDEWQDEQYF
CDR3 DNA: TGCGCCAGCAGCGACGAGTGGCAGGACGAGCAGTACTTC

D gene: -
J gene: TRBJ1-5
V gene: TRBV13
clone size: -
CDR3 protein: CASSLGGRDNQPQHF
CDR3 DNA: TGTGCCAGCAGCTTAGGAGGCAGGGACAATCAGCCCCAGCATTTT

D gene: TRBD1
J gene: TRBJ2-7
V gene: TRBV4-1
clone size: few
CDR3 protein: CASSQAGQGGRNEQYF
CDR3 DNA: TGCGCCAGCAGCCAAGCCGGACAGGGGGGAAGGAACGAGCAGTACTTC

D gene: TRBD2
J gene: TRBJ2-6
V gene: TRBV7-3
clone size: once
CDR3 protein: CATAGDPGANVLTF
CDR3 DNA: TGTGCCACAGCGGGAGACCCTGGGGCCAACGTCCTGACTTTC

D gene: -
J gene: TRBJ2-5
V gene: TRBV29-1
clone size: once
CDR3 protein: CSVSGYQETQYF
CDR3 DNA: TGCAGCGTATCAGGGTACCAAGAGACCCAGTACTTC

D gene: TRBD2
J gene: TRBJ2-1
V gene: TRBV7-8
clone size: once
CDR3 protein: CASSIPGLAGGYNEQFF
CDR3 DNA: TGTGCCAGCAGCATACCGGGACTAGCGGGAGGGTACAATGAGCAGTTCTTC

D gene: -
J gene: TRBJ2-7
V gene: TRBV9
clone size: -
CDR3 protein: CASSVAGEGLGEQYF
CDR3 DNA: TGTGCCAGCAGCGTAGCCGGGGAAGGTCTGGGCGAGCAGTACTTC

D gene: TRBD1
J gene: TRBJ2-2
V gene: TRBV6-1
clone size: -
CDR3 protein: CASSGWQGAGTGELFF
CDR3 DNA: TGTGCCAGCAGTGGCTGGCAGGGGGCGGGGACCGGGGAGCTGTTTTTT

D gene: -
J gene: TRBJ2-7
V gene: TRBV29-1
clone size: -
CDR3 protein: CSVPGPGGYEQYF
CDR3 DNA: TGCAGCGTTCCCGGGCCTGGAGGGTACGAGCAGTACTTC

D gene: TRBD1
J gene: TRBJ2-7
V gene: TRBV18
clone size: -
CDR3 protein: CASSYQTGVTYEQYF
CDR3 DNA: TGTGCCAGCTCGTATCAGACAGGGGTGACCTACGAGCAGTACTTC

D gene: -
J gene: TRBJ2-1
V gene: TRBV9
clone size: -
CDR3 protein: CASSVGHYNEQFF
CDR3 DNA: TGTGCCAGCAGCGTAGGACACTACAATGAGCAGTTCTTC

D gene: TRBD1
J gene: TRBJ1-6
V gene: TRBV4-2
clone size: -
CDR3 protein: CASSRSGQGVEPLHF
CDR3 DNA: TGTGCCAGCAGCCGGTCGGGACAGGGGGTGGAACCCCTCCACTTT

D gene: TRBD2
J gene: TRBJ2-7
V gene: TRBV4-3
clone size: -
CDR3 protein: CASSHGAGGLYEQYF
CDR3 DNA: TGCGCCAGCAGCCATGGGGCGGGGGGCCTTTACGAGCAGTACTTC

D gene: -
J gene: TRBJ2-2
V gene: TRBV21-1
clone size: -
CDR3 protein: CASSKEGGLAGSGTGELFF
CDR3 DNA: TGTGCCAGCAGCAAAGAAGGGGGACTAGCGGGATCGGGCACCGGGGAGCTGTTTTTT

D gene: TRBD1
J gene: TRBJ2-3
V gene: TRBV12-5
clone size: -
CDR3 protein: CASGLGVGTASTDTQYF
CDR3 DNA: TGTGCTAGTGGTTTGGGGGTGGGGACAGCTAGCACAGATACGCAGTATTTT

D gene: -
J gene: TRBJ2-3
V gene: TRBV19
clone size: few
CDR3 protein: CASSPRLYTDTQYF
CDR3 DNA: TGTGCCAGTAGTCCACGACTATACACAGATACGCAGTATTTT

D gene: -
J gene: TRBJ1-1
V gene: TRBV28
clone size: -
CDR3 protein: CASSLGQGITFF
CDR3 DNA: TGTGCCAGCAGTTTGGGGCAGGGGATAACTTTCTTT

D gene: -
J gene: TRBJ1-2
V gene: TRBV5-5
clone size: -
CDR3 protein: CASSPGAAGDGYTF
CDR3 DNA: TGTGCCAGCAGCCCCGGGGCGGCGGGGGATGGCTACACCTTC

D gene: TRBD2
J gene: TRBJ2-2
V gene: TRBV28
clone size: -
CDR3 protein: CASSLTTGLATGELFF
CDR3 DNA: TGTGCCAGCAGTTTAACCACCGGACTAGCTACCGGGGAGCTGTTTTTT

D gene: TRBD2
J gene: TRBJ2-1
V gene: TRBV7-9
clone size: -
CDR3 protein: CASSLVGLAGVDEQFF
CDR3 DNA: TGTGCCAGCAGCCTCGTGGGACTAGCGGGAGTGGATGAGCAGTTCTTC

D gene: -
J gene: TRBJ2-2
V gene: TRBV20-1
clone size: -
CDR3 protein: CSAPVGGELFF
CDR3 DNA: TGCAGTGCCCCGGTTGGCGGGGAGCTGTTTTTT

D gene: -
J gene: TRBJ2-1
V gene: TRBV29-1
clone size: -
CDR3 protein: CSAPGNEQFF
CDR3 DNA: TGCAGCGCCCCCGGCAATGAGCAGTTCTTC

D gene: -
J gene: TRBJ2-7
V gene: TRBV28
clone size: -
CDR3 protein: CASSLGHRYEQYF
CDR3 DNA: TGTGCCAGCAGTTTGGGACACAGGTACGAGCAGTACTTC

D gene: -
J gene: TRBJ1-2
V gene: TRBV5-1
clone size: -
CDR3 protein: CASSLGQGDYGYTF
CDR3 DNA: TGCGCCAGCAGCTTGGGTCAGGGCGACTATGGCTACACCTTC

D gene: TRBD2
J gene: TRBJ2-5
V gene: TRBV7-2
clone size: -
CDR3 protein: CASSLATSGSGETQYF
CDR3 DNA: TGTGCCAGCAGCTTAGCGACTAGCGGGAGTGGTGAGACCCAGTACTTC

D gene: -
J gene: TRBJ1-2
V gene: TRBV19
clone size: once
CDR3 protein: CASSIRRQGSYGYTF
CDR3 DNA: TGTGCCAGTAGTATACGCCGTCAGGGGTCCTATGGCTACACCTTC

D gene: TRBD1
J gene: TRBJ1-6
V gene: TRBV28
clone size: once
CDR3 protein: CASRPGQENSPLHF
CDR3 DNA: TGTGCCAGCAGACCGGGACAGGAAAATTCACCCCTCCACTTT

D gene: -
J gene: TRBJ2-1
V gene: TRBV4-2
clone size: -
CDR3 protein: CASSQVTDRSYNEQFF
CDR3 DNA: TGTGCCAGCAGCCAAGTAACAGACCGCTCCTACAATGAGCAGTTCTTC

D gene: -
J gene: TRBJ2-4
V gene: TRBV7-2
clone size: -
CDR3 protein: CASSRGTGIAKNIQYF
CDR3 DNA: TGTGCCAGCAGCCGCGGGACGGGGATAGCCAAAAACATTCAGTACTTC